The present TCR beta chain was sequenced within a study of shared clonotypes between healthy human individuals (dated by TCRdb to the early 2020s). A note on the overall study: Three men and a couple of women, aged 18 to 49 years, made up the cohort. For each donor, three plates each were used for CD4 naive and CD4 memory, two plates were used for CD8 naive, and one plate was used for CD8 memory. To increase sequencing depth and limit assay-specific biases, different laboratories used diverse techniques to prepare libraries and sequence TCR repertoires. Each donor's leukapheresis produced roughly between roughly 0.94 and 9.5 billion PBMCs. To estimate repertoire size and how much clonotypes are shared between individuals, the study performed deep sequencing of blood TCR repertoires from roughly five healthy adults.

On this clone itself: This clone's antigen is unknown. Per-base quality was not reported, and no clone a single base away is much larger than it.

Healthy HIV-negative adults with no recently reported acute infections or vaccinations were included as donors. Only Caucasian adults living in Nashville, Tennessee, USA were represented among the donors. CD4+ T cells were enriched through magnetic negative selection, after which naive cells were positively selected on CD45RA and the remaining negative fraction served as the memory subset. After blood collection by leukapheresis, PBMCs were isolated using Ficoll-Histopaque density gradient centrifugation and then cryopreserved in the vapor phase of liquid nitrogen. Purity and quantity of every magnetically sorted T cell population were checked by analytical flow cytometry. Genomic DNA was isolated from every sorted fraction and measured by UV absorbance on a Nanodrop 2000c. Using the deep immunoSEQ assay, multiplex PCR amplified TCR CDR3 regions from genomic DNA. Extracted genomic DNA from each cell subset was distributed evenly across all wells of several immunoSEQ 96-well plates, and each plate was treated as a replicate. For sorted subsets, each replicate PCR was loaded with roughly 200 ng genomic DNA, equivalent to 30,000 to 35,000 T cell genomes. The purified libraries were quantified using a Qubit 3.0 fluorometer, sized with a Bioanalyzer 2100, and then quantified again using the KAPA Library Quantification kit. Every immunoSEQ 96-well plate was sequenced on a dedicated single-read 150-cycle Illumina NextSeq 550 flow cell. The paper's data handling went like this. Because the immunoSEQ output included only junctional sequences and no quality scores, the filtering could not be the same as the filtering used for full-length reads. To assign V/J genes and CDR3, sequences were annotated against IMGT germline references using PyIR, a Python wrapper for IgBLAST v1.9. Reads with weak V/J assignments (E-value above 1e-6), missing CDR3, stop codons, out-of-frame junctions, or ambiguous translated residues were removed. V3J clonotypes were defined as sequences sharing the same inferred V gene, J gene, and CDR3 amino acid sequence. Percentage overlap between repertoires was computed as shared unique clonotypes divided by the size of the smaller repertoire. Repertoire richness was assessed with RTK rarefaction, the Chao1 estimator, and Recon v2.1 estimates of unobserved clonotypes. OLGA was used to compute generation probabilities for all TCRbeta clonotypes that the gDNA method yielded from a handful of donors. The table was pulled from immuneACCESS by TCRdb, which kept in-frame rearrangements only. Such tables lose some clones; where checked, under half of the loss comes from unresolved V genes, and the rest has no known cause. V and J calls plus clone size are reproduced from that table; the DNA served to infer D and trimming. Across this sample there are around 990,000 clones, with 77% seen only once. The leading ten clones occupy over 0.8% of the sample.

Paper-wide results and their limitations: Because the study included only a small number of donors, the genetic and exposure-history diversity represented was limited. Roughly 5.2% of naive CD4, around 3.6% of naive CD8, about 2.1% of memory CD4, and approximately 0.39% of memory CD8 clonotypes were shared across a handful of donors. Based on pairwise subsampling, the degree of clonotype sharing among donors was expected to be affected by sequencing depth. Even with the large sequencing depth, rarefaction of the sorted-subset datasets indicated that sequencing was incomplete. Sampling was limited to blood, and TCR repertoires in tissue likely differ from TCR repertoires in blood. Compared with non-shared clonotypes, the clonotypes found in all four sorted-subset donors had higher generation probabilities. Larger estimated clonotype richness was generally found for naive subsets than for memory subsets.

The germline V gene encodes CDR1 MGHRA and CDR2 YSYEKL. The trim is 4 bases for V and 3 bases for J, with a gap of 13 bases between the germline ends. From cysteine to phenylalanine, the CDR3 is 14 amino acids long. This entry keeps only the CDR3 DNA: 42 bases, framed from base 1. The chain is encoded by TRBV4-1 joined to TRBJ2-7; TRBD1 could be the D gene, as 6 bases match. The sequenced sample was memory CD4+ T cells from PBMCs. What the cell subset or site label conveys for this sample: CD45RA-negative fraction. This clonotype was obtained from a man aged 18 to 30 in good health. Some clones in this sample may be carry-over from other donors' samples. This receptor has the CDR3 CASSLGGQRYEQYF. The DNA sequence follows: TGCGCCAGCAGCCTTGGAGGACAGCGCTACGAGCAGTACTTC.